Each of the 14 T cell receptor beta chains below was sequenced from the same sample in a study of early T cells in non-severe SARS-CoV-2 infection. One entry per CDR3 protein, called by TCRdb with MiXCR from the 5' RACE reads. The data contain tens of thousands of distinct CDR3 sequences, roughly 15% of them singletons. Source: whole blood, taken at baseline. The receptors come from an adult who was a healthcare worker with PCR-confirmed SARS-CoV-2 infection or an uninfected control (not recorded which).

The V call is TRBV4-1, the J call TRBJ2-2; 8 positions match TRBD1. J lost 1 base, V lost 1 base, and 2 bases had no gene match. This CDR3 has 16 amino acids. CDR1 and CDR2 from the germline V gene are MGHRA and YSYEKL. Written as DNA, the CDR3 is TGCGCCAGCAGCCAAGTTGGGACAGGGAACACCGGGGAGCTGTTTTTT. It encodes CASSQVGTGNTGELFF.

The chain joins TRBV27 to TRBJ2-3, with TRBD2 identical over 7 bases. J gave up 4 bases and V 3 bases, and 7 bases lay outside the gene matches. CDR1 is MNHEY, CDR2 SMNVEV, per germline (reference sequence). This CDR3 contains 15 residues. The CDR3 sequence: CASSFGGRAPDTQYF. In DNA form, the CDR3 reads TGTGCCAGCAGTTTCGGTGGGAGGGCCCCAGATACGCAGTATTTT.

This clonotype was counted at least ten times. This chain connects TRBV20-1 to TRBJ2-1; 7 bases fit TRBD2. V gave up 5 bases and J gave up 7 bases; unmatched junction bases: 26. Germline CDR1 and CDR2: DFQATT and SNEGSKA (reference sequence). The CDR3 contains 19 residues. For the CDR3, the DNA is TGCAGTGCTTCGAGACCGCGGGTCTCGAGGCCATATAGCGGGAATGAGCAGTTCTTC. This sequence encodes CSASRPRVSRPYSGNEQFF.

The chain links TRBV6-5 to TRBJ2-7; TRBD1 aligns across 10 bases. The CDR3 extends over 14 amino acids. Losses at the gene ends were 8 bases for V and 2 bases for J; bases not matched to a gene: 6. Germline V CDR1 and CDR2: MNHEY, SVGAGI. CDR3 bases: TGTGCCAGCCAGAGGGACAGGGGTACCTACGAGCAGTACTTC. Its protein product is CASQRDRGTYEQYF.

This clonotype was counted only a few times. The genes are TRBV15 and TRBJ2-5; 7 bases are a match to TRBD1. The CDR3 loop spans 14 amino acids. Looked up from germline, CDR1 is LNHNV and CDR2 is YYDKDF (reference sequence). V lost 2 bases, J lost 3 bases, and 3 bases stayed unmatched. The CDR3 region is CATSRSGTEETQYF. The CDR3 region has the DNA TGTGCCACCAGCAGATCTGGGACAGAAGAGACCCAGTACTTC.

The sample holds many counts of this clonotype. This chain uses TRBV11-2 with TRBJ2-1; tentative D call: TRBD2 (5 bases). This CDR3 has 11 residues. Trimming removed 5 bases from V and 9 bases from J, with 8 bases in between. From germline, CDR1 is SGHAT and CDR2 FQNNGV. The CDR3, as DNA: TGTGCCAGCAGCCTAGCCGTTGAGCAGTTCTTC. Protein product: CASSLAVEQFF.

This clonotype has a handful of counts. The V gene is TRBV28, the J gene TRBJ2-6, with a weak D call TRBD1 (6 bases). Germline-derived CDR1 and CDR2 are MDHEN and SYDVKM. This CDR3 is 19 amino acids long. Trimming stripped 6 bases from V and 0 bases from J, with 21 bases between. The CDR3 DNA reads TGTGCCAGCAGCCCACTGGGACATTCCCTTTCCTCTGGGGCCAACGTCCTGACTTTC. Its translation is CASSPLGHSLSSGANVLTF.

In its sample, this clonotype was seen many times. The chain recombines TRBV28 with TRBJ2-3; TRBD2 matches at 7 bases. Trimming cost V 5 bases and J 1 base; bases outside gene matches: 12. Germline assignment: CDR1 MDHEN and CDR2 SYDVKM. This CDR3 is 17 amino acids long. The CDR3 protein is CASSPTELATRTDTQYF. Written as DNA, the CDR3 is TGTGCCAGCAGTCCCACCGAACTAGCGACCCGCACAGATACGCAGTATTTT. The entire variable domain, with the rest obtained from reference TRBV28 and TRBJ2-3, is as follows: DVKVTQSSRYLVKRTGEKVFLECVQDMDHENMFWYRQDPGLGLRLIYFSYDVKMKEKGDIPEGYSVSREKKERFSLILESASTNQTSMYLCASSPTELATRTDTQYFGPGTRLTVL.

The chain joins TRBV28 to TRBJ2-2, with D unclear. The CDR3 contains 11 residues. The V end was cut by 6 bases, the J end by 6 bases, with 5 bases between. CDR1 and CDR2 from the germline V gene are MDHEN and SYDVKM. The CDR3, as DNA: TGTGCCAGCAGAACAGCCGGGGAGCTGTTTTTT. Translation: CASRTAGELFF.

A few counts support this clonotype. The chain couples TRBV10-1 to TRBJ2-7; unclear D gene. Germline V lookup: CDR1 WNHNN, CDR2 SYGVQD (reference sequence). V gave up 3 bases and J gave up 2 bases, with 20 bases separating them. This CDR3 comprises 17 residues. In nucleotides, the CDR3 is TGCGCCAGCAGTGAAATCCCCCGGACCGCTTCCCCCTACGAGCAGTACTTC. Translating gives CASSEIPRTASPYEQYF.

The chain has TRBV5-4 and TRBJ2-3, with 10 bases that match TRBD2. Germline assignment: CDR1 SGHNT and CDR2 YYREEE (reference sequence). Losses at the gene ends were 2 bases for V and 6 bases for J; bases not matched to a gene: 6. The CDR3 totals 15 residues. CDR3 protein: CASSFEAGGVDTQYF. DNA for the CDR3: TGTGCCAGCAGCTTCGAAGCGGGAGGGGTTGATACGCAGTATTTT.

This clonotype appeared a few times. This chain links TRBV5-1 with TRBJ2-1, with 12 nucleotides matching TRBD2. CDR1 and CDR2 from the germline V gene are SGHRS and YFSETQ. The CDR3 covers 16 residues. J was trimmed by 9 bases and V by 4 bases; bases with no gene match: 11. CDR3 bases: TGCGCCAGCAGCCTGGATGGACTAGCGGGAAGTGGTGAGCAGTTCTTC. Residues: CASSLDGLAGSGEQFF.

CDR3 sequence (DNA): TGTGCCAGCAGCCCTTACCCAGACTACTTGAATGAGCAGTTCTTC. This translates into CASSPYPDYLNEQFF. This chain uses TRBV14 with TRBJ2-1, with D tentatively TRBD2 (5 bases). Germline CDR1 SGHDN, CDR2 FVKESK. V shed 4 bases and J shed 7 bases, with 17 bases lying between them. The CDR3 is made up of 15 amino acids.

The chain couples TRBV7-2 to TRBJ2-3, with TRBD2 as a possible D gene (6 bases). Trimming pared 3 bases from V and 5 bases from J, leaving 12 bases between. This CDR3 contains 14 residues. From germline, CDR1 is SGHTA and CDR2 FQGNSA. The CDR3 nucleotides are TGTGCCAGCAGCTTCGGGGGATGGGAAGATACGCAGTATTTT. Translating gives CASSFGGWEDTQYF.